The present TCR beta chain was sequenced within a study of OX40 agonist ivuxolimab in advanced cancers. A word on this clone: The antigen is not known.

Produced via immunoSEQ multiplex PCR; TCRdb's table is partial and in-frame only. The sample records 90,000 to 120,000 clones, approximately 89% being singletons. This CDR3 is 14 amino acids long. J gave up 1 base and V 6 bases, and 1 base lay outside the gene matches. CDR1 and CDR2 from the germline V gene are MNHNS and SASEGT. Study-level points and caveats: Fewer expanded clones were found on average in CD4+ than in CD8+ T cells.

Here the sequenced sample was CD4+ or CD8+ T cells sorted from blood, taken in a trial of the OX40 agonist ivuxolimab. The V and J genes are TRBV6-1 and TRBJ2-1; 9 nucleotides line up with TRBD2. This clonotype was sampled from an adult with an advanced solid tumor such as melanoma, head and neck, liver or kidney cancer. In DNA, the CDR3 is TGTGCCAGCAGGACTAGCGGTTCCTACAATGAGCAGTTCTTC. It translates to CASRTSGSYNEQFF.